This T cell receptor beta chain was identified during a study of shared clonotypes between healthy human individuals. Study in general: The donors, a couple of women and a few men, were aged 18 to 49.

Ten immunoSEQ deep assay plates served to sequence unsorted PBMC DNA. Only in-frame clones appear in the TCRdb table, and some are missing; sequencing was by immunoSEQ multiplex PCR. The data hold about 500,000 clones, with roughly 80% observed a single time. Whole-study results and caveats: Few donors restricted represented genetic and exposure-history diversity.

A note on this clone: What it binds is not known.

Per the germline V gene, CDR1 is MNHNS and CDR2 is SASEGT. This CDR3 contains 15 residues. V gave up 3 bases and J gave up 3 bases, with 13 bases separating them. V usage is TRBV6-1 and J usage is TRBJ2-3; maybe TRBD1 (6 bases). The source material was PBMCs. The clonotype was recovered from a woman aged 40-49 years in good health. Some clones in this sample may be carry-over from other donors' samples. CDR3 sequence reads: CASSEAGARTDTQYF. The CDR3 DNA is TGTGCCAGCAGTGAGGCAGGGGCGAGGACAGATACGCAGTATTTT.